Listed below are T cell receptor beta chains from one sample, sequenced in a study of T cells in Graves' hyperthyroidism and ophthalmopathy. TCRdb re-called the multiplex PCR reads with MiXCR, one entry per CDR3 protein. The data hold hundreds of thousands of distinct CDR3 sequences, with approximately 17% observed a single time. The material sequenced was blood. Receptors were obtained from a woman under 30 with Graves' ophthalmopathy. Each CDR3 is given with its conserved first and last residue. A D gene is named only where the DNA matches it firmly. Size is omitted from some rows. Given values are once, few, many or a class for expanded clones.

abundance: few; v_gene: TRBV4-1; j_gene: TRBJ2-7; d_gene: TRBD1; CDR3nt: TGCGCCAGCAGCCAAGATCCAGGGGGCAACGAGCAGTACTTC; CDR3aa: CASSQDPGGNEQYF
abundance: few; v_gene: TRBV4-1; j_gene: TRBJ2-4; d_gene: NA; CDR3nt: TGCGCCAGCAGCCAACCTAAACGGAAAAACATTCAGTACTTC; CDR3aa: CASSQPKRKNIQYF
abundance: NA; v_gene: TRBV7-2; j_gene: TRBJ1-1; d_gene: NA; CDR3nt: TGTGCCAGCAGCTTAGACGGGGGGAGGCGGGCGGGAGGTTTCTTT; CDR3aa: CASSLDGGRRAGGFF
abundance: few; v_gene: TRBV7-9; j_gene: TRBJ2-3; d_gene: NA; CDR3nt: TGTGCCAGCAGCTTAGTGTGGGCCCGGCCAGATACGCAGTATTTT; CDR3aa: CASSLVWARPDTQYF
abundance: many; v_gene: TRBV6-1; j_gene: TRBJ2-7; d_gene: TRBD2; CDR3nt: TGTGCCAGCAGTCCGGAGCGGGAAAATCCCTACGAGCAGTACTTC; CDR3aa: CASSPERENPYEQYF
abundance: many; v_gene: TRBV7-9; j_gene: TRBJ2-5; d_gene: NA; CDR3nt: TGTGCCAGCAGCCTTGAAAGAGGGCCAGAGACCCAGTACTTC; CDR3aa: CASSLERGPETQYF
abundance: many; v_gene: TRBV7-9; j_gene: TRBJ2-7; d_gene: NA; CDR3nt: TGTGCCAGCAGTCTTGACGGAAGCTCCTACGAGCAGTACTTC; CDR3aa: CASSLDGSSYEQYF
abundance: NA; v_gene: TRBV20-1; j_gene: TRBJ1-2; d_gene: NA; CDR3nt: TGCAGTGCTAGTCTAACAGTTGGTAGCTACACCTTC; CDR3aa: CSASLTVGSYTF
abundance: few; v_gene: TRBV6-4; j_gene: TRBJ1-4; d_gene: TRBD1; CDR3nt: TGTGCCAGCAGGCCAGACAGGGCCTCAACTAATGAAAAACTGTTTTTT; CDR3aa: CASRPDRASTNEKLFF
abundance: many; v_gene: TRBV3-1; j_gene: TRBJ2-2; d_gene: TRBD1; CDR3nt: TGTGCCAGCAGCCCGGACAGGGGCACCGGGGAGCTGTTTTTT; CDR3aa: CASSPDRGTGELFF
abundance: many; v_gene: TRBV28; j_gene: TRBJ2-5; d_gene: NA; CDR3nt: TGTGCCAGCAGTTCGCCCGCGACAGGGAGGGTCGAGACCCAGTACTTC; CDR3aa: CASSSPATGRVETQYF
abundance: NA; v_gene: TRBV30; j_gene: TRBJ1-5; d_gene: TRBD1; CDR3nt: TGTGCCTGGAGTACAACTGGGCTGGGACAGAGATTGAATCAGCCCCAGCATTTT; CDR3aa: CAWSTTGLGQRLNQPQHF
abundance: few; v_gene: TRBV28; j_gene: TRBJ1-1; d_gene: TRBD1; CDR3nt: TGTGCCGCGGACAGGGGGAAGCTAACTGAAGCTTTCTTT; CDR3aa: CAADRGKLTEAFF
abundance: many; v_gene: TRBV7-8; j_gene: TRBJ2-7; d_gene: TRBD2; CDR3nt: TGTGCCAGCAGCGCAGGGACTAACTCCTACGAGCAGTACTTC; CDR3aa: CASSAGTNSYEQYF
abundance: many; v_gene: TRBV27; j_gene: TRBJ2-7; d_gene: NA; CDR3nt: TGTGCCAGCAGTTTCCGATCGACGGGCTACGAGCAGTACTTC; CDR3aa: CASSFRSTGYEQYF
abundance: many; v_gene: TRBV11-3; j_gene: TRBJ2-1; d_gene: TRBD2; CDR3nt: TGTGCCAGCAGCTTCCCGGGACTAGCGGGGATTAATGAGCAGTTCTTC; CDR3aa: CASSFPGLAGINEQFF
abundance: many; v_gene: TRBV6-2/TRBV6-3; j_gene: TRBJ2-3; d_gene: NA; CDR3nt: TGTGCCAGCAGCTCCCGGGGCAGTCCGGCTAGCACAGATACGCAGTATTTT; CDR3aa: CASSSRGSPASTDTQYF
abundance: few; v_gene: TRBV29-1; j_gene: TRBJ2-1; d_gene: NA; CDR3nt: TGCAGCGTTGGAGGATGGGGGATCGGCAATGAGCAGTTCTTC; CDR3aa: CSVGGWGIGNEQFF
abundance: many; v_gene: TRBV9; j_gene: TRBJ1-5; d_gene: TRBD1; CDR3nt: TGTGCCAGCAGCGCCAGACAGGGGGCAGTTCAGCCCCAGCATTTT; CDR3aa: CASSARQGAVQPQHF
abundance: many; v_gene: TRBV6-2/TRBV6-3; j_gene: TRBJ1-5; d_gene: TRBD1; CDR3nt: TGTGCCAGCAGTTGGACAGGGGGCAGCAATCAGCCCCAGCATTTT; CDR3aa: CASSWTGGSNQPQHF
abundance: NA; v_gene: TRBV28; j_gene: TRBJ1-1; d_gene: NA; CDR3nt: TGTGCCAGCAGTTTACATCCCTCCAGGGAAGCTTTCTTT; CDR3aa: CASSLHPSREAFF
abundance: few; v_gene: TRBV5-4; j_gene: TRBJ1-2; d_gene: NA; CDR3nt: TGTGCCAGCAGCTCCCTGAATAACTATGGCTACACCTTC; CDR3aa: CASSSLNNYGYTF
abundance: few; v_gene: TRBV20-1; j_gene: TRBJ1-5; d_gene: NA; CDR3nt: TGCAGTGCTTCTCACCCGGCGGGTCGGCGTCAGCCCCAGCATTTT; CDR3aa: CSASHPAGRRQPQHF
abundance: many; v_gene: TRBV5-6; j_gene: TRBJ1-5; d_gene: NA; CDR3nt: TGTGCCAGCAGCTTAAGGGCAAATCAGCCCCAGCATTTT; CDR3aa: CASSLRANQPQHF
abundance: many; v_gene: TRBV2; j_gene: TRBJ2-7; d_gene: NA; CDR3nt: TGTGCCAGCATCCGGGCGGACCTCTACGAGCAGTACTTC; CDR3aa: CASIRADLYEQYF
abundance: few; v_gene: TRBV4-1; j_gene: TRBJ2-2; d_gene: NA; CDR3nt: TGCGCCAGCAGCCAAAGGGGGGCAGGTGGGGACACCGGGGAGCTGTTTTTT; CDR3aa: CASSQRGAGGDTGELFF
abundance: NA; v_gene: TRBV29-1; j_gene: TRBJ2-7; d_gene: TRBD2; CDR3nt: TGCAGCGTTGATGAGGTAGCGGGAGGGTCGACCTACGAGCAGTACTTC; CDR3aa: CSVDEVAGGSTYEQYF
abundance: NA; v_gene: TRBV19; j_gene: TRBJ2-3; d_gene: NA; CDR3nt: TGTGCCAGTAGCCGGACAGCCCTCACAGATACGCAGTATTTT; CDR3aa: CASSRTALTDTQYF